One sample yielded the 12 T cell receptor beta chains listed below, sequenced in a study of early T cells in non-severe SARS-CoV-2 infection. From the 5' RACE reads, TCRdb called clonotypes with MiXCR, one entry per CDR3 protein. The sample has tens of thousands of distinct CDR3 sequences; roughly a tenth are singletons. This specimen was whole blood, taken at baseline. All receptors derive from an adult who was a healthcare worker with PCR-confirmed SARS-CoV-2 infection or an uninfected control (not recorded which).

The rearrangement links TRBV21-1 to TRBJ2-6; the table calls TRBD1, which could not be checked here. TRBV21-1 is assigned pseudogene status. The CDR3 is 19 residues long. The CDR3 sequence: CASSPGRSDPNSGANVLTF. CDR3 bases: TGTGCCAGCAGCCCCGGTAGATCGGACCCTAACTCTGGGGCCAACGTCCTGACTTTC.

This clonotype has only a few counts. The chain combines TRBV28 with TRBJ2-2; 8 nucleotides match TRBD2. Germline-derived CDR1 and CDR2 are MDHEN and SYDVKM. The CDR3 covers 16 residues. V was clipped by 6 bases and J by 1 base; unmatched bases: 7. The CDR3 here is CASSLGLALNTGELFF. CDR3 nucleotide sequence: TGTGCCAGCAGCCTAGGACTAGCCTTGAACACCGGGGAGCTGTTTTTT. Based on the CDR3 plus reference TRBV28 and TRBJ2-2, the full variable domain is DVKVTQSSRYLVKRTGEKVFLECVQDMDHENMFWYRQDPGLGLRLIYFSYDVKMKEKGDIPEGYSVSREKKERFSLILESASTNQTSMYLCASSLGLALNTGELFFGEGSRLTVL.

The rearrangement links TRBV5-6 to TRBJ2-7; D remains unclear. Trimming removed 4 bases from V and 12 bases from J, with 14 bases in between. Germline V gene data show CDR1 as SGHDT and CDR2 as YYEEEE. CDR3 length: 11 amino acids. The CDR3 bases are TGTGCCAGCAGCCAGGACGGAGTACTGTACTTC. Translated: CASSQDGVLYF. The whole variable domain, filled in from reference TRBV5-6 and TRBJ2-7, reads DAGVTQSPTHLIKTRGQQVTLRCSPKSGHDTVSWYQQALGQGPQFIFQYYEEEERQRGNFPDRFSGHQFPNYSSELNVNALLLGDSALYLCASSQDGVLYFGPGTRLTVT.

Turning to this clonotype: A much larger clone differs by one base, so this may be a read error. This chain links TRBV28 with TRBJ1-1, with TRBD1 as a possible D gene (5 bases). V lost 11 bases to trimming and J lost 6 bases, with 22 bases between them. From germline, CDR1 is MDHEN and CDR2 SYDVKM. The CDR3 totals 14 residues. The CDR3 DNA reads as TGTGCCTGCACCCTTCCTGGGACCAGGCCTGAAGCTTTCTTT. Residues: CACTLPGTRPEAFF.

This clonotype has just a few counts. This chain uses TRBV5-4 with TRBJ1-4; the match to TRBD1 covers 10 bases. Germline loops: CDR1 SGHNT, CDR2 YYREEE (reference sequence). V was clipped by 3 bases and J by 10 bases; unmatched bases: 6. The CDR3 extends over 14 amino acids. The CDR3 DNA is TGTGCCAGCAGCTCCGGGACAGGGGATGGAAAACTGTTTTTT. Translation: CASSSGTGDGKLFF.

This clonotype has a count of ten or more. The V and J genes are TRBV5-1 and TRBJ2-2, with D hard to call. Germline assignment: CDR1 SGHRS and CDR2 YFSETQ. The germline V and J ends were trimmed by 1 base and 3 bases, with 7 bases remaining between them. This CDR3 is built from 14 residues. CDR3 region: CASSLILDTGELFF. Written as DNA, the CDR3 is TGCGCCAGCAGCTTGATACTGGACACCGGGGAGCTGTTTTTT.

The chain links TRBV9 to TRBJ2-5; no firm D call. Trimming stripped 3 bases from V and 5 bases from J, with 8 bases between. The V gene's germline CDR1 is SGDLS and CDR2 YYNGEE. This CDR3 spans 12 amino acids. CDR3 sequence: CASSAVGETQYF. CDR3 nucleotides: TGTGCCAGCAGCGCAGTAGGGGAGACCCAGTACTTC.

This chain links TRBV2 with TRBJ2-1; 13 positions match TRBD2. The CDR3 extends over 18 amino acids. Germline CDR1 is SNHLY and CDR2 is FYNNEI. With 4 bases clipped from V and 9 bases from J, the junction kept 15 bases outside the gene matches. The CDR3 coding sequence is TGTGCCAGCAGTGCTCGGACTAGCGGGAGTACTGTAGGTTTTGAGCAGTTCTTC. Translating gives CASSARTSGSTVGFEQFF.

The chain combines TRBV9 with TRBJ2-1, with a weak D call TRBD1 (5 bases). Trimming cost V 0 bases and J 5 bases, with 6 bases left between them. The CDR3 runs 13 residues. Looked up from germline, CDR1 is SGDLS and CDR2 is YYNGEE. The CDR3 here is CASSVADNNEQFF. The CDR3 DNA follows: TGTGCCAGCAGCGTAGCGGACAACAATGAGCAGTTCTTC.

The chain couples TRBV20-1 to TRBJ2-1; 9 nucleotides line up with TRBD2. This CDR3 spans 15 amino acids. After removal of 3 bases from V and 0 bases from J, the junction contained 3 bases not matched to a gene. In germline, CDR1 is DFQATT, CDR2 SNEGSKA (reference sequence). The CDR3 region is CSARFSGSSYNEQFF. In DNA, the CDR3 is TGCAGTGCTAGGTTTAGCGGGAGCTCCTACAATGAGCAGTTCTTC.

This clonotype was picked up a small number of times. CDR3 sequence reads: CASSGGLAGGTDTQYF. The CDR3, as DNA: TGTGCCAGCAGCGGGGGACTAGCGGGAGGCACAGATACGCAGTATTTT. The chain employs TRBV5-6 and TRBJ2-3; 14 bases are a match to TRBD2. Germline loops: CDR1 SGHDT, CDR2 YYEEEE. This CDR3 is built from 16 residues. Trimming at V came to 4 bases and at J to 1 base, leaving 2 bases not matched to a gene. The entire variable domain, with the rest obtained from reference TRBV5-6 and TRBJ2-3, is as follows: DAGVTQSPTHLIKTRGQQVTLRCSPKSGHDTVSWYQQALGQGPQFIFQYYEEEERQRGNFPDRFSGHQFPNYSSELNVNALLLGDSALYLCASSGGLAGGTDTQYFGPGTRLTVL.

This clonotype was picked up many times. This chain uses TRBV20-1 with TRBJ2-5; 9 bases line up with TRBD2. V lost 3 bases, J lost 5 bases, and 19 bases stayed unmatched. Germline V gene data show CDR1 as DFQATT and CDR2 as SNEGSKA (reference sequence). This CDR3 comprises 18 residues. The CDR3 here is CSASGPVAGAIAGETQYF. In DNA, the CDR3 is TGCAGTGCTAGCGGCCCGGTAGCGGGAGCTATTGCTGGGGAGACCCAGTACTTC.